Each of the 13 T cell receptor beta chains below was sequenced from the same sample in a study of memory CD4+ T cells and cytomegalovirus serostatus (dated by TCRdb to between 2018 and 2021). The library was produced with the immunoSEQ multiplex PCR assay. Drawn from immuneACCESS, this table holds only the in-frame rearrangements with V and J called that TCRdb kept. Clones are partly lost; checked studies trace under half to an unresolved V gene and leave the rest unexplained. For this sample the table gives just under 65,000 clones, of which 75% to 80% were detected only once. 0.88% of the sample is taken by the ten largest. Single viable CD3+CD4+CD8-CD45RO+ cells were sorted as memory CD4+ T cells on a FACSAria II. The sequenced sample was memory CD4+ T cells from blood. All receptors derive from an adult in good health and CMV-seronegative.

The rearrangement uses TRBV5-4 and TRBJ2-1; D may be TRBD2 (5 bases). V lost 4 bases and J 4 bases, leaving 12 bases between the germline ends. The length of the CDR3 is 14 residues. CDR1 and CDR2 (germline): SGHNT, YYREEE (reference sequence). The CDR3 spells CASSPIPGYNEQFF. Written as DNA, the CDR3 is TGTGCCAGCAGCCCCATCCCGGGATACAATGAGCAGTTCTTC.

The gene calls are TRBV6-5 and TRBJ2-1, with D perhaps assigned TRBD1 or TRBD2 (6 bases each). Germline V gives CDR1 MNHEY, CDR2 SVGAGI. V shed 3 bases and J shed 7 bases, with 10 bases lying between them. The CDR3 is made up of 13 amino acids. CDR3 nucleotide sequence: TGTGCCAGCAGTTATCGGGGGCTTAATGAGCAGTTCTTC. Its translation is CASSYRGLNEQFF.

V and J are TRBV28 and TRBJ2-1; D ambiguous. The CDR3 covers 16 residues. CDR1 and CDR2 (germline): MDHEN, SYDVKM. With 2 bases removed from V and 1 base from J, the gap between germline ends came to 12 bases. CDR3 sequence: CASSLGSFGSYNEQFF. The CDR3 nucleotides are TGTGCCAGCAGTTTAGGCTCCTTTGGGTCCTACAATGAGCAGTTCTTC.

The chain has TRBV19 and TRBJ2-6; TRBD1 matches 7 bases. CDR1 and CDR2 from the germline V gene are LNHDA and SQIVND (reference sequence). Trimming cost V 6 bases and J 2 bases; bases outside gene matches: 7. This CDR3 is built from 16 residues. CDR3 region: CASRYPDRAGANVLTF. The CDR3 DNA is TGTGCCAGTAGATACCCAGACAGGGCTGGGGCCAACGTCCTGACTTTC.

This clone was observed a handful of times. This rearrangement joins TRBV19 to TRBJ1-1, with unresolved D. This CDR3 comprises 10 residues. From germline, CDR1 is LNHDA and CDR2 SQIVND (reference sequence). The CDR3 sequence is CAYPTIEAFF. In DNA, the CDR3 is TGTGCGTATCCCACTATTGAAGCTTTCTTT. Full variable domain (rest looked up from reference TRBV19 and TRBJ1-1): DGGITQSPKYLFRKEGQNVTLSCEQNLNHDAMYWYRQDPGQGLRLIYYSQIVNDFQKGDIAEGYSVSREKKESFPLTVTSAQKNPTAFYLCAYPTIEAFFGQGTRLTVV.

The genes are TRBV18 and TRBJ2-2, with D tentatively TRBD2 (5 bases). This CDR3 comprises 15 residues. V shed 5 bases and J shed 7 bases, with 17 bases lying between them. Germline V gene lookup returns CDR1 KGHSH and CDR2 LQKENI. CDR3 DNA sequence: TGTGCCAGCTCAGCCGCGGGCCCCGGAGGCGGGGAGCTGTTTTTT. Translated, it gives CASSAAGPGGGELFF.

The rearrangement uses TRBV7-2 and TRBJ1-5, with D possibly TRBD1 on 5 matching bases. The CDR3 is 16 amino acids. Germline CDR1 SGHTA, CDR2 FQGNSA. Between the trimmed V and J ends, which lost 5 bases and 0 bases, there was a span of 14 bases. The CDR3 DNA reads TGTGCCAGCAGCGACGACAGTTTTTATAGCAATCAGCCCCAGCATTTT. This translates into CASSDDSFYSNQPQHF. The full variable domain, with the rest looked up from reference TRBV7-2 and TRBJ1-5, is GAGVSQSPSNKVTEKGKDVELRCDPISGHTALYWYRQSLGQGLEFLIYFQGNSAPDKSGLPSDRFSAERTGGSVSTLTIQRTQQEDSAVYLCASSDDSFYSNQPQHFGDGTRLSIL.

The chain has TRBV4-1 and TRBJ1-1; D is uncertain. The V end lost 3 bases, the J end lost 5 bases, and 19 bases lay between the germline ends. Germline CDR1 MGHRA, CDR2 YSYEKL. The CDR3 contains 16 residues. The DNA for the CDR3 is TGCGCCAGCAGCCAGCACACGACACCGTTGGGTACTGAAGCTTTCTTT. Amino acid sequence: CASSQHTTPLGTEAFF.

The chain joins TRBV5-5 to TRBJ1-3; a possible D gene is TRBD1 (6 bases). This CDR3 comprises 16 residues. Per germline, CDR1 SGHKS and CDR2 YYEKEE (reference sequence). V was clipped by 0 bases and J by 3 bases, with 13 bases between them. DNA of the CDR3: TGTGCCAGCAGCTTGGAGGCGGGGGCGAGTGGAAACACCATATATTTT. Its protein product is CASSLEAGASGNTIYF.

V usage is TRBV9 and J usage is TRBJ1-2, with no clear D. This CDR3 spans 16 amino acids. Trimming removed 3 bases at V and 3 bases at J, with 18 bases between. Germline-derived CDR1 and CDR2 are SGDLS and YYNGEE. CDR3 in DNA: TGTGCCAGCAGCGCGATTTCAGGACGGTCCGACTATGGCTACACCTTC. Translation gives CASSAISGRSDYGYTF.

The CDR3 loop is CASSRDRQGTPYEQYF. In DNA, the CDR3 is TGCGCCAGCAGCCGAGACAGACAGGGTACCCCCTACGAGCAGTACTTC. This chain links TRBV4-3 with TRBJ2-7, with TRBD1 matching over 7 bases. The V gene's germline CDR1 is LGHNA and CDR2 YSLEER. V was pared by 4 bases and J by 2 bases, with 11 bases of the junction left unmatched. The CDR3 runs to 16 residues.

The chain couples TRBV28 to TRBJ2-7, with TRBD2 as a possible D gene (5 bases). Trimming took 5 bases from V and 7 from J, leaving 18 bases between them. CDR1 MDHEN and CDR2 SYDVKM come from the germline V gene. The CDR3 extends over 14 amino acids. CDR3 amino acids: CASSEDPSQREQYF. As DNA, the CDR3 is TGTGCCAGCAGTGAGGACCCTTCCCAGCGGGAGCAGTACTTC.

The rearrangement joins TRBV5-1 to TRBJ2-4, with no clear D. Deletions cut 0 bases from V and 5 bases from J, with 9 bases between. From germline, CDR1 is SGHRS and CDR2 YFSETQ. CDR3 length: 14 amino acids. CDR3 region: CASSLAGNQNIQYF. The CDR3 DNA sequence: TGCGCCAGCAGCTTGGCCGGCAACCAAAACATTCAGTACTTC.